This T cell receptor beta chain was found in a study of T cell responses to AZD1222 COVID-19 vaccine. Findings of the study overall: The donor cohort was predominantly white British with a female majority, and clonal diversity may have been underestimated.

Some clones are missing from TCRdb's copy, which holds only in-frame ones; the method was immunoSEQ multiplex PCR. Among some 120,000 clones listed, 87% were seen once. Trimming shortened V by 4 bases and J by 1 base, and 13 bases separated the two germline ends. The CDR3 totals 15 residues. The germline V gene encodes CDR1 MGHRA and CDR2 YSYEKL. On this clone: Its antigen is undetermined.

The sample here was peripheral blood, taken on day 0 of AZD1222 vaccination. The V gene is TRBV4-1, the J gene TRBJ1-1; D is uncertain. The receptor was isolated from an adult in good health. Written as DNA, the CDR3 is TGCGCCAGCAGCCCCAACCCGGCACCGAACACTGAAGCTTTCTTT. Residues: CASSPNPAPNTEAFF.